One and the same sample provided the 18 T cell receptor beta chains below, sequenced in a study of blood T cell repertoires in COVID-19. The protocol was immunoSEQ multiplex PCR, while the TCRdb copy is restricted to in-frame clones and leaves out a portion. The sample includes about 150,000 clones, about 89% of them seen just once. Sequencing was done on a sample of peripheral blood. These receptor sequences come from a middle-aged man with acute or convalescent COVID-19.

This sequence joins TRBV5-4 and TRBJ1-3; no reliable D call. The CDR3 consists of 15 residues. Germline loops: CDR1 SGHNT, CDR2 YYREEE (reference sequence). Trimming cost V 0 bases and J 0 bases, with 7 bases left between them. CDR3 coding DNA: TGTGCCAGCAGCTTGGCCACGGTCTCTGGAAACACCATATATTTT. It translates to CASSLATVSGNTIYF. Drawing the rest from reference TRBV5-4 and TRBJ1-3, the complete variable domain is ETGVTQSPTHLIKTRGQQVTLRCSSQSGHNTVSWYQQALGQGPQFIFQYYREEENGRGNFPPRFSGLQFPNYSSELNVNALELDDSALYLCASSLATVSGNTIYFGEGSWLTVV.

The V gene is TRBV13, the J gene TRBJ2-7; 10 nucleotides match TRBD2. The ends lost 3 bases at V and 4 bases at J; junction bases unmatched: 3. This CDR3 region has 14 residues. Per the germline V gene, CDR1 is PRHDT and CDR2 is FYEKMQ (reference sequence). DNA for the CDR3: TGTGCCAGCAGCTTTAGCGGGAGGCATTACGAGCAGTACTTC. Translating gives CASSFSGRHYEQYF.

This clone was observed at least ten times. Different DNA sequences within this sample yield the same CDR3. The chain links TRBV6-6 to TRBJ1-1; D might be TRBD1 (5 bases). Germline-derived CDR1 and CDR2 are MNHNY and SVGAGI (reference sequence). The germline V and J ends were trimmed by 4 bases and 4 bases, with 13 bases remaining between them. This CDR3 is 14 amino acids long. The CDR3 bases are TGTGCCAGCAGTTCTGCCGCGGGGGGCACTGAAGCTTTCTTT. Translating it yields CASSSAAGGTEAFF.

The rearrangement uses TRBV4-2 and TRBJ2-5, with TRBD2 matching over 7 bases. The CDR3 has 15 amino acids. Trimming at V came to 0 bases and at J to 5 bases, leaving 6 bases not matched to a gene. Germline V gene lookup returns CDR1 LGHNA and CDR2 YNFKEQ. The DNA of the CDR3 is TGTGCCAGCAGCCAAGAGGGGGAGGGTAGGGAGACCCAGTACTTC. Its protein is CASSQEGEGRETQYF.

This clone was seen repeatedly, ten times or more. The chain joins TRBV7-6 to TRBJ1-4; D ambiguous. This CDR3 is built from 14 residues. Germline values: CDR1 SGHVS, CDR2 FNYEAQ. Trimming removed 4 bases at V and 2 bases at J, with 8 bases between. CDR3 sequence reads: CASSSRYTNEKLFF. For the CDR3, the DNA is TGTGCCAGCAGCTCACGGTATACTAATGAAAAACTGTTTTTT. Complete variable domain (other parts from reference TRBV7-6 and TRBJ1-4): GAGVSQSPRYKVTKRGQDVALRCDPISGHVSLYWYRQALGQGPEFLTYFNYEAQQDKSGLPNDRFSAERPEGSISTLTIQRTEQRDSAMYRCASSSRYTNEKLFFGSGTQLSVL.

The J gene is TRBJ2-2, the V gene TRBV4-3; 7 nucleotides align to TRBD1. This CDR3 has 15 amino acids. Looked up from germline, CDR1 is LGHNA and CDR2 is YSLEER. V trimming: 2 bases; J trimming: 4 bases; junction bases outside the gene matches: 4. In DNA form, the CDR3 reads TGCGCCAGCAGCCAATCGGGACAGCCCACCGGGGAGCTGTTTTTT. Protein product: CASSQSGQPTGELFF.

The J gene is TRBJ2-2, the V gene TRBV5-4, with D perhaps matching TRBD1 (6 bases). CDR1 is SGHNT, CDR2 YYREEE, per germline (reference sequence). The CDR3 has 15 amino acids. V lost 4 bases to trimming and J lost 4 bases, with 14 bases between them. CDR3 coding DNA: TGTGCCAGCAGCAAACCCCAGGGGCGCACCGGGGAGCTGTTTTTT. The encoded protein is CASSKPQGRTGELFF.

The chain combines TRBV28 with TRBJ1-1, with a weak D call TRBD1 (5 bases). Germline V gene sequence: CDR1 MDHEN, CDR2 SYDVKM. V dropped 3 bases and J dropped 11 bases, with 10 bases sitting between them. This CDR3 contains 11 residues. The CDR3 DNA follows: TGTGCCAGCAGTTTGGGTCGGGGGGCTTTCTTT. This translates into CASSLGRGAFF.

V gene TRBV10-3 combines with J gene TRBJ1-3; the D gene is possibly TRBD1 (6 bases). The CDR3 spans 15 residues. Looked up from germline, CDR1 is ENHRY and CDR2 is SYGVKD. Deletions cut 5 bases from V and 2 bases from J, with 13 bases between. The CDR3 DNA reads as TGTGCCATCAGTACTTCGACAGGAGCTGGAAACACCATATATTTT. Protein sequence: CAISTSTGAGNTIYF.

The chain has TRBV6-5 and TRBJ1-6; D not certain. The CDR3 is made up of 14 amino acids. Germline V lookup: CDR1 MNHEY, CDR2 SVGAGI. The germline V and J ends were trimmed by 5 bases and 4 bases, with 9 bases remaining between them. CDR3 sequence reads: CASSLYHYNSPLHF. DNA of the CDR3: TGTGCCAGCAGTCTATACCATTATAATTCACCCCTCCACTTT.

The CDR3 sequence: CASSQTGDGEKLFF. CDR3 bases: TGTGCCAGCAGCCAGACAGGGGACGGTGAAAAACTGTTTTTT. The V call is TRBV7-9, the J call TRBJ1-4; 8 bases line up with TRBD1. The J segment lost 7 bases and the V segment lost 5 bases, leaving 6 bases of the junction unmatched. Germline V gene sequence: CDR1 SEHNR, CDR2 FQNEAQ (reference sequence). The CDR3 has 14 amino acids. Drawing the rest from reference TRBV7-9 and TRBJ1-4, the complete variable domain is DTGVSQNPRHKITKRGQNVTFRCDPISEHNRLYWYRQTLGQGPEFLTYFQNEAQLEKSRLLSDRFSAERPKGSFSTLEIQRTEQGDSAMYLCASSQTGDGEKLFFGSGTQLSVL.

The chain employs TRBV28 and TRBJ2-1; D gene ambiguous. This CDR3 has 13 residues. V lost 5 bases, J lost 7 bases, and 12 bases lay in between. Per germline, CDR1 MDHEN and CDR2 SYDVKM. The chain's CDR3 is CASSLLHQNEQFF. CDR3 nucleotides: TGTGCCAGCAGTCTCCTGCACCAGAATGAGCAGTTCTTC.

This clone was detected a few times. The chain employs TRBV18 and TRBJ1-2, with 8 bases matching TRBD1. Germline values: CDR1 KGHSH, CDR2 LQKENI. V lost 3 bases, J lost 8 bases, and 8 bases stayed unmatched. There are 14 residues in the CDR3. The CDR3 coding sequence is TGTGCCAGCTCACCTGGGGTGAGGACAGGGGGCTACACCTTC. This sequence encodes CASSPGVRTGGYTF. Full variable domain (outside the CDR3, taken from reference TRBV18 and TRBJ1-2): NAGVMQNPRHLVRRRGQEARLRCSPMKGHSHVYWYRQLPEEGLKFMVYLQKENIIDESGMPKERFSAEFPKEGPSILRIQQVVRGDSAAYFCASSPGVRTGGYTFGSGTRLTVV.

The V gene is TRBV18, the J gene TRBJ2-7; 8 bases align to TRBD1. V shed 4 bases and J 4 bases; nucleotides not matched to a gene: 9. CDR3 length: 15 amino acids. Germline V CDR1 and CDR2: KGHSH, LQKENI. CDR3 nucleotide sequence: TGTGCCAGCTCACAAGGAGGACAGGGCCCATACGAGCAGTACGTC. Translation: CASSQGGQGPYEQYV.

This chain uses TRBV12-3 or TRBV12-4 with TRBJ1-5; 7 bases fit TRBD1. After removal of 6 bases from V and 9 bases from J, the junction contained 8 bases not matched to a gene. The CDR3 consists of 13 residues. DNA of the CDR3: TGTGCCAGCAGAAAGGACAGGTTTGGGCCCCAGCATTTT. Its translation is CASRKDRFGPQHF.

The chain has TRBV7-9 and TRBJ1-2; D call uncertain. The CDR3 sequence is 16 residues long. The germline V and J ends were trimmed by 4 bases and 2 bases, with 17 bases remaining between them. Germline V gene data show CDR1 as SEHNR and CDR2 as FQNEAQ (reference sequence). The CDR3 coding sequence is TGTGCCAGCAGCTCCCCCCCACCAGTCGCCAACTATGGCTACACCTTC. Its translation: CASSSPPPVANYGYTF. The entire variable domain, with the rest obtained from reference TRBV7-9 and TRBJ1-2, is as follows: DTGVSQNPRHKITKRGQNVTFRCDPISEHNRLYWYRQTLGQGPEFLTYFQNEAQLEKSRLLSDRFSAERPKGSFSTLEIQRTEQGDSAMYLCASSSPPPVANYGYTFGSGTRLTVV.

The chain employs TRBV27 and TRBJ2-7, with 9 bases matching TRBD2. The J segment lost 5 bases and the V segment lost 11 bases, leaving 10 bases of the junction unmatched. The CDR3 runs 13 residues. Per germline, CDR1 MNHEY and CDR2 SMNVEV (reference sequence). CDR3 nucleotides: TGTGCCTCCCAGGGACTAGCTGATGACGAGCAGTACTTC. Its translation is CASQGLADDEQYF.

The V gene is TRBV7-2, the J gene TRBJ2-7, with a weak D call TRBD2 (6 bases). Trimming left V 0 bases short and J 4 bases short, with 13 bases between. The CDR3 is 15 residues long. Germline V gene sequence: CDR1 SGHTA, CDR2 FQGNSA. The CDR3: CASSLAGGDAYEQYF. The CDR3 coding sequence is TGTGCCAGCAGCTTAGCCGGGGGAGATGCTTACGAGCAGTACTTC.